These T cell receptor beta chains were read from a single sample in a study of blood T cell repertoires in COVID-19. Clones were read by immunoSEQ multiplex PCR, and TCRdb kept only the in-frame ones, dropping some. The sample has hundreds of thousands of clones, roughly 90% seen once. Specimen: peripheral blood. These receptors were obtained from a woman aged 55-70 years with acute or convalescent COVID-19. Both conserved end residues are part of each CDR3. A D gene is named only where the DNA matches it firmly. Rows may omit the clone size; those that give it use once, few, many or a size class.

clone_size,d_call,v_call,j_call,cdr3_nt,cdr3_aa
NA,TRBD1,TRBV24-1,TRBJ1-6,TGTGCCACTCGACAGGGAGCTAATTCACCCCTCCACTTT,CATRQGANSPLHF
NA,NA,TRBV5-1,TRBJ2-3,TGCGCCAGCAGCGATACAGGGTACGATACGCAGTATTTT,CASSDTGYDTQYF
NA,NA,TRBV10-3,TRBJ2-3,TGTGCCATCAGTGAGTCGGCCTCCAACACAGATACGCAGTATTTT,CAISESASNTDTQYF
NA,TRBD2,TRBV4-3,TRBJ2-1,TGCGCCAGCAGCCAAGGGCTAGCGGGGGGTTATGAGCAGTTCTTC,CASSQGLAGGYEQFF
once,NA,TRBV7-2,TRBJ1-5,TGTGCCAGCGGGGGGTATAATCAGCCCCAGCATTTT,CASGGYNQPQHF
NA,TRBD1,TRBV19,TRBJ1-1,TGTGCCAGTAGTACTACAGGGGGCTGGACTGAAGCTTTCTTT,CASSTTGGWTEAFF
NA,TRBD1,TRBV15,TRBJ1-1,TGTGCCACCAGCACGGACAGGGGCACTGAAGCTTTCTTT,CATSTDRGTEAFF
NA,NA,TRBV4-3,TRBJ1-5,TGCGCCAGCAGCCAAGATTGGCAGTCCAATCAGCCCCAGCATTTT,CASSQDWQSNQPQHF
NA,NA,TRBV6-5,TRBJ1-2,TGTGCCAGCAGTTTCAGACAGGCAGGTGGCTACACCTTC,CASSFRQAGGYTF
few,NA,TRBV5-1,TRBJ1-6,TGCGCCAGCAGTCCGCACGGAGATTCCTATAATTCACCCCTCCACTTT,CASSPHGDSYNSPLHF
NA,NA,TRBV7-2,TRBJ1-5,TGTGCCAGCAGTCCGGGGGAATCCGGCAATCAGCCCCAGCATTTT,CASSPGESGNQPQHF
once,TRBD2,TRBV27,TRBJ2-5,TGTGCCAGCAGTGAAAGACTAGCGGCCGGAGAGACCCAGTACTTC,CASSERLAAGETQYF
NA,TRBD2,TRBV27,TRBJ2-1,TGTGCCAGCAGTCCGGGACTAGAAAATGAGCAGTTCTTC,CASSPGLENEQFF
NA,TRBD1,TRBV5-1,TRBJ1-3,TGCGCCAGCAGCTTGGGGGGGACAGGCTCTGGAAACACCATATATTTT,CASSLGGTGSGNTIYF
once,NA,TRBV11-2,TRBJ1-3,TGTGCCAGCAGCTTAGATTTGTGGCGGGACTCTGGAAACACCATATATTTT,CASSLDLWRDSGNTIYF
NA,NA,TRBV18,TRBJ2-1,TGTGCCAGCTCACCACTCTCTAATGAGCAGTTCTTC,CASSPLSNEQFF
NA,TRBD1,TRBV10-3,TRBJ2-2,TGTGCCATCAGTAAAAATACAGGGGCCAACACCGGGGAGCTGTTTTTT,CAISKNTGANTGELFF
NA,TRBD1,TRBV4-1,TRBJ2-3,TGCGCCAGCAGCGGACAGGGGACAAGCACAGATACGCAGTATTTT,CASSGQGTSTDTQYF
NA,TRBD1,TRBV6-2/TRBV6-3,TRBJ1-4,TGTGCCAGCAGTTCCCACAGGGGGCTGTCTAATGAAAAACTGTTTTTT,CASSSHRGLSNEKLFF
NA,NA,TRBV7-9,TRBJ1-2,TGTGCCAGCAGCTTAGCGCTTGGGGCCAGGGGCTATGGCTACACCTTC,CASSLALGARGYGYTF
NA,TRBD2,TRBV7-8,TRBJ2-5,TGTGCCAGCACCGCGACTAGCGGGAGGTCCCGGACCCAGTACTTC,CASTATSGRSRTQYF
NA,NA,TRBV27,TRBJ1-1,TGTGCCAGCAGCCCCCTGACAGGCCCGATGAACACTGAAGCTTTCTTT,CASSPLTGPMNTEAFF
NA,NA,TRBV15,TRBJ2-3,TGTGCCACCAGCAGGACTACGGGGTTCACAGATACGCAGTATTTT,CATSRTTGFTDTQYF
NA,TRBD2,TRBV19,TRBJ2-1,TGTGCCAGTAGTCTCGGGACTAGCCAGTTCTTC,CASSLGTSQFF
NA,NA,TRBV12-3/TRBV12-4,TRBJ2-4,NA,CASSVGQGAYF
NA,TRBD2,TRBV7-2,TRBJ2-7,TGTGCCAGCAGCCCCATAGCGGGGGCGGATTACGAGCAGTACTTC,CASSPIAGADYEQYF
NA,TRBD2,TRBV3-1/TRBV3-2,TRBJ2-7,TGTGCCAGCAGCCCGGTGAGCGGGAGGGCCAGCGAGCAGTACTTC,CASSPVSGRASEQYF
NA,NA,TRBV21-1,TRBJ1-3,TGTGCCAGCAGCAAAGATGGAGACAGGGTTTCTGGAAACACCATATATTTT,CASSKDGDRVSGNTIYF
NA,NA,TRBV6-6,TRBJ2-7,TGTGCCAGCAGCAAGAGTGGGACACTCTACGAGCAGTACTTC,CASSKSGTLYEQYF
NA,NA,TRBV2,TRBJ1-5,TGTGCCAGCAGTCCCTATCTTGGAGAAAATCAGCCCCAGCATTTT,CASSPYLGENQPQHF
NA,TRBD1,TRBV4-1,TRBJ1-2,TGCGCCAGCAGCCCCCGACAGGGCAACTATGGCTACACCTTC,CASSPRQGNYGYTF
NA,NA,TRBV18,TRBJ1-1,TGTGCCAGCTCACCACCGATAGAAAAAGCTTTCTTT,CASSPPIEKAFF